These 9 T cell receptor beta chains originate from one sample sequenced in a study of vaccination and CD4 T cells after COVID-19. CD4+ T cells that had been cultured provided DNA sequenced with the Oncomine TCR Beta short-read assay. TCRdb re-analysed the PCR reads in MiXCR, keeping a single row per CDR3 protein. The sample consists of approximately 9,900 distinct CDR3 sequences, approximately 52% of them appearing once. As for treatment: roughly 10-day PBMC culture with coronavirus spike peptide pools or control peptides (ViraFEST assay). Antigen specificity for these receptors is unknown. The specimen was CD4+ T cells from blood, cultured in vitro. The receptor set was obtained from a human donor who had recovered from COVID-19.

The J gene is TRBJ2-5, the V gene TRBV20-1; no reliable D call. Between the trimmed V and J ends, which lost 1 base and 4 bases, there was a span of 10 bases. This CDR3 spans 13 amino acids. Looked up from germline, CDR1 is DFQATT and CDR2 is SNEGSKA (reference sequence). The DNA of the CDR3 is TGCAGTGCTAGAGGGGAATGGGTAGAGACCCAGTACTTC. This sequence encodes CSARGEWVETQYF.

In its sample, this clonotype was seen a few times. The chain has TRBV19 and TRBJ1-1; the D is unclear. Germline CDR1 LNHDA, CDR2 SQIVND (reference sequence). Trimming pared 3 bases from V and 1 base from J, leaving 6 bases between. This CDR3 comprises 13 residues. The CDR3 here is CASSIGPNTEAFF. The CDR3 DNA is TGTGCCAGTAGTATCGGGCCGAACACTGAAGCTTTCTTT.

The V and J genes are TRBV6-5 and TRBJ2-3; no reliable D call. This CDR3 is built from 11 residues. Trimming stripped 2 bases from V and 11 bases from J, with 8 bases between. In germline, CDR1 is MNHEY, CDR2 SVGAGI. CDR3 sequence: CASSYRAGQYF. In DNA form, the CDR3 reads TGTGCCAGCAGTTACAGGGCAGGGCAGTATTTT.

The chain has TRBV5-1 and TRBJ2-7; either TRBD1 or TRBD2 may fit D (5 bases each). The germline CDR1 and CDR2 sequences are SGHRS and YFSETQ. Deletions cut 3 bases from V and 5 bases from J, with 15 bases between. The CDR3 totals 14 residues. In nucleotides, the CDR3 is TGCGCCAGCAGCTACGGGACCCAGAGCAACGAGCAGTACTTC. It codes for CASSYGTQSNEQYF.

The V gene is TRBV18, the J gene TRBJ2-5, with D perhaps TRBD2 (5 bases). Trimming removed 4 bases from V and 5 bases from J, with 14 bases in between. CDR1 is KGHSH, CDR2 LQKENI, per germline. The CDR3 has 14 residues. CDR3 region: CASSQSSAAETQYF. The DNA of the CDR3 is TGTGCCAGCTCACAATCATCAGCGGCGGAGACCCAGTACTTC.

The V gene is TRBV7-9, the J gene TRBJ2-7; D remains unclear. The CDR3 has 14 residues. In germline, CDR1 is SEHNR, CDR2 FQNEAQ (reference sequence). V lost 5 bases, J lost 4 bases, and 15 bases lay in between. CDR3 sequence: CASSRGTEPYEQYF. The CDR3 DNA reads TGTGCCAGCAGCCGCGGAACAGAACCTTACGAGCAGTACTTC.

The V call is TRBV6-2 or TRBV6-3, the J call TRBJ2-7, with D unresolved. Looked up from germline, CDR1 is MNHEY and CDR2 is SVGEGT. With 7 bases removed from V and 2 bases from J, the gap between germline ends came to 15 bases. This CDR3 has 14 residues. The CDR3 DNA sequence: TGTGCCAGCAAGTCCCGGATCCAACCCTACGAGCAGTACTTC. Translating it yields CASKSRIQPYEQYF.

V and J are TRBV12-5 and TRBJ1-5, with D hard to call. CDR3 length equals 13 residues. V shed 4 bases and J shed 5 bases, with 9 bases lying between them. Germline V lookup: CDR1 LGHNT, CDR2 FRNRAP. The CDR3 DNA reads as TGTGCTAGTGGTTCTCAAAGGGATCAGCCCCAGCATTTT. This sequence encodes CASGSQRDQPQHF.

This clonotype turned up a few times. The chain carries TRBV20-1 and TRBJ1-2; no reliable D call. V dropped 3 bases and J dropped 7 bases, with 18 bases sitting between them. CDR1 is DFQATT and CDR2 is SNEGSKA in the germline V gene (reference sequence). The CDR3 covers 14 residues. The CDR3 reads CSARTGLARSGYTF. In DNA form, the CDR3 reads TGCAGTGCTAGGACGGGTCTGGCCCGTAGTGGCTACACCTTC.